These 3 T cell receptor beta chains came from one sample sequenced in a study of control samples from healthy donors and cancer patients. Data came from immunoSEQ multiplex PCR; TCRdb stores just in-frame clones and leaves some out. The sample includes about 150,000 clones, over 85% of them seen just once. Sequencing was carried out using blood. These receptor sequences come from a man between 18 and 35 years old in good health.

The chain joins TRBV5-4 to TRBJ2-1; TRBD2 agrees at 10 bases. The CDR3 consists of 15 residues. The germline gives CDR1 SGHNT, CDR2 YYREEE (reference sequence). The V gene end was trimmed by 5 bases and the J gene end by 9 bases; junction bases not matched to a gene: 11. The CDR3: CASSRQRGGVLEQFF. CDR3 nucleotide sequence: TGTGCCAGCAGTCGTCAGCGGGGGGGGGTTCTTGAGCAGTTCTTC.

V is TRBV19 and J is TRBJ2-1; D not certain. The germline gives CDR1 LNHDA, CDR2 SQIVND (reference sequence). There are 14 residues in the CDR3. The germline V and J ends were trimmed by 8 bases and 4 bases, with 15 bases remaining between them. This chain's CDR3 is CASQIKWAYNEQFF. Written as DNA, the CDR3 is TGTGCCAGTCAGATAAAATGGGCGTACAATGAGCAGTTCTTC.

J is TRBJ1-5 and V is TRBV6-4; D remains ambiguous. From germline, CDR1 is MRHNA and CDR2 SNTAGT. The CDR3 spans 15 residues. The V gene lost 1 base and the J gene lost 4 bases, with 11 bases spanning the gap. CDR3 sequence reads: CASSDWEGLNQPQHF. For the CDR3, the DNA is TGTGCCAGCAGTGACTGGGAGGGATTGAATCAGCCCCAGCATTTT.